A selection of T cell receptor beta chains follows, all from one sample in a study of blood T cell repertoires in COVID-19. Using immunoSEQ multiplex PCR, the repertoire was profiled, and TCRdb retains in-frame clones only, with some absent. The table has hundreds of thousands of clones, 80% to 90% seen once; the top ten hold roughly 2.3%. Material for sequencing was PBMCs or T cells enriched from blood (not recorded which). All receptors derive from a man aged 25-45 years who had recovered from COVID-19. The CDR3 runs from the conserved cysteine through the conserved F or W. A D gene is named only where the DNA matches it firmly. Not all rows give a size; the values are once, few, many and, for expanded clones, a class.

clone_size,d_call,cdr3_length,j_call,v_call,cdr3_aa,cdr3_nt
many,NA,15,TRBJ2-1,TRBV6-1,CASSEHDSRTNEQFF,TGTGCCAGCAGTGAACACGACTCGCGGACAAATGAGCAGTTCTTC
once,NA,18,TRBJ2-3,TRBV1,CTSSPRLAGASGTDTQYF,TGCACCAGCAGCCCGAGGCTAGCGGGGGCCTCCGGCACAGATACGCAGTATTTT
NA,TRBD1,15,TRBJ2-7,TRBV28,CASSSPWTGSYEQYF,TGTGCCAGCAGTTCCCCCTGGACAGGGAGCTACGAGCAGTACTTC
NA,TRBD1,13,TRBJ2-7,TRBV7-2,CASSFGQVGEQYF,TGTGCCAGCAGCTTCGGACAGGTGGGCGAGCAGTACTTC
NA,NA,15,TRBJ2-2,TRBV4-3,CASSQDKVRGGELFF,TGCGCCAGCAGCCAAGATAAGGTGCGAGGCGGGGAGCTGTTTTTT
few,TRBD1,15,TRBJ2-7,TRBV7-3,CASSPGQGVSYEQYF,TGTGCCAGCAGCCCGGGACAGGGGGTTTCCTACGAGCAGTACTTC
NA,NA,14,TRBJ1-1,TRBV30,CAWSTTGRSTEAFF,TGTGCCTGGAGTACGACTGGTAGAAGCACTGAAGCTTTCTTT
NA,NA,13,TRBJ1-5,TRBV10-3,CAAKDGNNQPQHF,TGTGCCGCCAAGGACGGGAACAATCAGCCCCAGCATTTT
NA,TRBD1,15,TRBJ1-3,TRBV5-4,CASRPGGAYGNTIYF,TGTGCCAGCAGACCAGGGGGCGCTTATGGAAACACCATATATTTT
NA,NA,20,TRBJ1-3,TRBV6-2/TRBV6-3,CASSYSPAYSGSYSGNTIYF,TGTGCCAGTAGTTACTCTCCAGCCTACAGTGGATCATACTCTGGAAACACCATATATTTT
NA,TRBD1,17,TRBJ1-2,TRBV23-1,CASSHHFPPGQGIGYTF,TGCGCCAGCAGCCATCATTTTCCACCGGGACAGGGCATCGGCTACACCTTC
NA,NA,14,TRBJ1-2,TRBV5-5,CASSPTTGRYGYTF,TGTGCCAGCAGCCCCACAACAGGGCGCTATGGCTACACCTTC
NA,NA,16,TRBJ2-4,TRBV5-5,CASIMGPLLAKNIQYF,TGTGCCAGCATCATGGGGCCACTACTAGCCAAAAACATTCAGTACTTC
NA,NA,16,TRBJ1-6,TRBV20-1,CSASGGQGSYNSPLHF,TGCAGTGCTAGTGGTGGCCAGGGCTCCTATAATTCACCCCTCCACTTT
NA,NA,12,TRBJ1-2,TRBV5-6,CASSLGAYGYTF,TGTGCCAGCAGTCTTGGGGCCTATGGCTACACCTTC
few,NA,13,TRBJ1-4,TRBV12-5,CASVDRYNEKLFF,TGTGCTAGTGTTGACAGGTATAATGAAAAACTGTTTTTT
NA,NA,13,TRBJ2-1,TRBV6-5,CASSPQGIGEQFF,TGTGCCAGCAGTCCCCAGGGGATCGGGGAGCAGTTCTTC
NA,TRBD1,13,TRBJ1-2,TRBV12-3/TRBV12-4,CASALGQNYGYTF,TGTGCCAGCGCCCTGGGACAGAACTATGGCTACACCTTC
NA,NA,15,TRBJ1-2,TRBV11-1,CASSLGPSSPYGYTF,TGTGCCAGCAGCTTAGGGCCCTCATCGCCCTATGGCTACACCTTC
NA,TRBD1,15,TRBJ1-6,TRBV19,CASTLTGQNYSPLHF,TGTGCCAGTACTCTGACGGGACAGAACTATTCACCCCTCCACTTT
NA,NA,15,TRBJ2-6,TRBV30,CAWTSQGSGANVLTF,TGTGCCTGGACCTCACAGGGCTCTGGGGCCAACGTCCTGACTTTC
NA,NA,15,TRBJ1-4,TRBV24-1,CATSDSGPTNEKLFF,TGTGCCACCAGTGATTCTGGCCCGACTAATGAAAAACTGTTTTTT
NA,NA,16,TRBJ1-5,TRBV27,CASSLSFSRVNQPQHF,TGTGCCAGCAGTTTATCCTTCTCCAGGGTCAATCAGCCCCAGCATTTT
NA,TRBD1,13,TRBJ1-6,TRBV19,CASSRQGTSPLHF,TGTGCCAGTTCCCGACAGGGTACCTCACCCCTCCACTTT
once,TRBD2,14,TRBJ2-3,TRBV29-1,CSVAVAGGPDTQYF,TGCAGCGTTGCGGTTGCGGGGGGGCCAGATACGCAGTATTTT
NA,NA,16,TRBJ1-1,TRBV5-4,CASSWGPSGQNTEAFF,TGTGCCAGCAGCTGGGGCCCCTCCGGGCAGAACACTGAAGCTTTCTTT
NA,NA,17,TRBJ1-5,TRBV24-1,CATSDAPPDRIDQPQHF,TGTGCCACCAGTGATGCTCCCCCTGACAGAATCGATCAGCCCCAGCATTTT
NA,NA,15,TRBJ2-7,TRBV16,CASSQSGADAYEQYF,TGTGCCAGCAGCCAATCGGGGGCGGACGCCTACGAGCAGTACTTC
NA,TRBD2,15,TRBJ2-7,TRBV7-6,CASSPGGGPGYEQYF,TGTGCCAGCAGCCCCGGGGGGGGGCCAGGTTACGAGCAGTACTTC
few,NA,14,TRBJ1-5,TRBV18,CASSGGSGNQPQHF,TGTGCCAGCTCAGGAGGTTCCGGGAATCAGCCCCAGCATTTT
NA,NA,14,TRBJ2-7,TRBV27,CASSGGTYPYEQYF,TGTGCCAGCAGTGGTGGGACATACCCCTACGAGCAGTACTTC
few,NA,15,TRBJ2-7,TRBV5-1,CASSLSQGRNYEQYF,TGCGCCAGCAGCTTGTCCCAGGGTCGAAACTACGAGCAGTACTTC
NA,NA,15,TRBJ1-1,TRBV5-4,CASSAKGGSNTEAFF,TGTGCCAGCAGCGCGAAAGGGGGTTCGAACACTGAAGCTTTCTTT
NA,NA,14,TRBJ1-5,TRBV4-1,CASSQKRENQPQHF,TGCGCCAGCAGCCAAAAAAGAGAAAATCAGCCCCAGCATTTT
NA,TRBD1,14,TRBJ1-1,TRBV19,CASSIQGGYTEAFF,TGTGCCAGTAGTATACAGGGGGGCTACACTGAAGCTTTCTTT
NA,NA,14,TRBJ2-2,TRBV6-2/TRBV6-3,CASSYARFTGELFF,TGTGCCAGCAGTTACGCCAGGTTCACCGGGGAGCTGTTTTTT
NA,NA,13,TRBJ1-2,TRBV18,CASSPTDSDGYTF,TGTGCCAGCTCACCAACCGACAGCGATGGCTACACCTTC
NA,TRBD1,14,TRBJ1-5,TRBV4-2,CASASGTGSQPQHF,TGTGCCAGCGCGTCCGGGACAGGGAGCCAGCCCCAGCATTTT